This T cell receptor (beta chain) was documented in a study of T-cell memory formation after mild COVID-19. Study-wide context: Most TCR clusters belonged to a single donor.

Overall study findings and caveats: Unconfirmed was the SARS-CoV-2 specificity of second-wave clones that peaked on day 37.

A word on this clonotype: No antigen is known for it.

UMIs and sample barcodes were carried by the TCR alpha and TCR beta cDNA libraries that 5'RACE produced using constant-segment primers. TCRdb re-analysed the 5' RACE reads in MiXCR, keeping a single row per CDR3 protein. This table has 150,000 to 200,000 distinct CDR3 sequences, 11% appearing once. The sample was PBMCs or a T cell subset sorted from them (not recorded which). The receptor was derived from a man in his late teens or twenties who had mild COVID-19 (a few samples of this study predate the infection). Cell type and time point are not known.

CDR3 protein: CASSPPAGYLNTEAFF. The CDR3 coding sequence is TGCGCCAGCAGCCCCCCGGCAGGGTACTTGAACACTGAAGCTTTCTTT. This rearrangement joins TRBV5-1 to TRBJ1-1; tentative D call: TRBD1 (5 bases). CDR3 length equals 16 residues. The germline CDR1 and CDR2 sequences are SGHRS and YFSETQ. V dropped 4 bases and J dropped 0 bases, with 16 bases sitting between them. The whole variable domain, filled in from reference TRBV5-1 and TRBJ1-1, reads KAGVTQTPRYLIKTRGQQVTLSCSPISGHRSVSWYQQTPGQGLQFLFEYFSETQRNKGNFPGRFSGRQFSNSRSEMNVSTLELGDSALYLCASSPPAGYLNTEAFFGQGTRLTVV.